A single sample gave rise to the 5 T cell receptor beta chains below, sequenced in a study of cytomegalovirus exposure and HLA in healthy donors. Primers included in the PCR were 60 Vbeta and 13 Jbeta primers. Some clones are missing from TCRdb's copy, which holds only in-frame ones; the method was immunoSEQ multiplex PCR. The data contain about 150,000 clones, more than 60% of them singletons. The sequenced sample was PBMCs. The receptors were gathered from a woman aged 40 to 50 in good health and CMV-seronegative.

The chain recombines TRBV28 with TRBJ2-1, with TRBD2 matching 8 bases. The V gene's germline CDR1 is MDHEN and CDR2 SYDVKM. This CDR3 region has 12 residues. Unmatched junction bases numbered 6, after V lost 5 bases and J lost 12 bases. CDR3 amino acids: CASSLQREMQFF. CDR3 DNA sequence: TGTGCCAGCAGTCTCCAGCGGGAGATGCAGTTCTTC.

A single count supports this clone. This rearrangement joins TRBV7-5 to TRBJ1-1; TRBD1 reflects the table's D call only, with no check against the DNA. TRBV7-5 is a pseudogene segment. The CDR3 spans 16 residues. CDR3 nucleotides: TGTGCCAGAAGCCCTGGGACAGGGGGCTTGGGCACTGAAGCTTTCTTT. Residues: CARSPGTGGLGTEAFF.

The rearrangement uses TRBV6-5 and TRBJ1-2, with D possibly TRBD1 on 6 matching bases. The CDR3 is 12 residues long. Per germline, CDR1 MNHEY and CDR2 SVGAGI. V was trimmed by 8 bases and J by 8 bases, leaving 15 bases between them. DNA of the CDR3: TGTGCCAGCGCCGGGGGGCGTCGGGGCTACACCTTC. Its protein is CASAGGRRGYTF.

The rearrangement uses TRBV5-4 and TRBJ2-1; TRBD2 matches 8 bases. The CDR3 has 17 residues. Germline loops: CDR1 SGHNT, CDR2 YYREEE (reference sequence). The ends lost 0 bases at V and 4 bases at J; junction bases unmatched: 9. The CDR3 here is CASSLATAGEPYNEQFF. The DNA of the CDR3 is TGTGCCAGCAGCTTGGCCACAGCGGGGGAGCCGTACAATGAGCAGTTCTTC.

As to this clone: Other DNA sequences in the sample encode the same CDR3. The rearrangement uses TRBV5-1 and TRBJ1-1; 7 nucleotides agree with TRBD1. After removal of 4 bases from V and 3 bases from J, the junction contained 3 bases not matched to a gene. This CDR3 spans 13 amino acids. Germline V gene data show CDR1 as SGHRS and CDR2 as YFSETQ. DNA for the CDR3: TGCGCCAGCAGCCTTGGGACAGACACTGAAGCTTTCTTT. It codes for CASSLGTDTEAFF.